This record covers a single TCR beta chain. TCRdb called the RT-PCR reads again in MiXCR, with one record for every CDR3 protein. The sample shows about 680,000 distinct CDR3 sequences, 14% of them seen only once. The CDR3 is 16 residues long. J was trimmed by 11 bases and V by 5 bases; bases with no gene match: 19. The germline V gene has CDR1 MDHEN and CDR2 SYDVKM. The sample taken for sequencing was memory CD4+ T cells from blood. V usage is TRBV28 and J usage is TRBJ1-1; 8 nucleotides match TRBD1. The receptor comes from a female donor in good health, serving as a healthy control. CDR3 coding DNA: TGTGCCAGCAGTATGAGAACGGGACAGGTGACTCAATCGGCTTTCTTT. It specifies CASSMRTGQVTQSAFF.